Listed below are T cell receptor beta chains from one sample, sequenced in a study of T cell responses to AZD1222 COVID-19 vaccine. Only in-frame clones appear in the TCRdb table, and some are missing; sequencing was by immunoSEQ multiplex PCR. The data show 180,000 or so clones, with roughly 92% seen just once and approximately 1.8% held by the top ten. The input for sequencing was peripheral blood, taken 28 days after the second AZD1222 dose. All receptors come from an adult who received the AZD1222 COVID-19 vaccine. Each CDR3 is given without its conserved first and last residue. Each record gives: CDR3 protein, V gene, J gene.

ASSDQALNTGELF,TRBV9,TRBJ2-2
ASSFWTHTDTQY,TRBV7-8,TRBJ2-3
ASSRDRATAF,TRBV7-2,TRBJ1-1
ASSLVGGRAADTQY,TRBV11-2,TRBJ2-3
ASSSTGDTQY,TRBV28,TRBJ2-3
ASSLGENTEAF,TRBV5-4,TRBJ1-1
ASRSSGNTIY,TRBV2,TRBJ1-3
AISPRPDAPYEQY,TRBV10-3,TRBJ2-7
ASSKSKALSHGYT,TRBV21-1,TRBJ1-2
ASSLNSNEKLF,TRBV7-2,TRBJ1-4
ASSLNREIYYGYT,TRBV7-9,TRBJ1-2